Given below is one TCR beta chain in context. The antigen remains unidentified. Germline CDR1 MNHEY, CDR2 SVGAGI. V was clipped by 9 bases and J by 0 bases, with 16 bases between them. The CDR3 covers 15 residues. Assay used: immunoSEQ multiplex PCR; TCRdb lists only in-frame clones, some missing. The sample has about 70,000 clones, about 80% seen once; the top ten hold 12%. ViraFEST used viral peptide pools to expand antigen-specific CD4+ T cells before sequencing. The authors isolated CD4+ T cells after around nine days of culture. Vaccine recipients, nucleocapsid antibody negative, had no prior SARS-CoV-2 infection. The authors exchanged half the medium for IL-2 medium on days 3 and 7. This sample stems from a study of vaccination effects on CD4 cells after COVID-19. Notes on the study in general: At late timepoints after vaccination, vaccine- and infection-induced clones shrank markedly.

Sequencing used CD4+ T cells from PBMCs cultured with SARS-CoV-2 spike peptides, obtained before COVID-19 vaccination. This receptor was taken from a human donor who received a COVID-19 vaccine. The rearrangement uses TRBV6-5 and TRBJ2-3; D gene uncertain. The CDR3 DNA follows: TGTGCCAGTCAGAGACGTCGCAGTAGCACAGATACGCAGTATTTT. Protein product: CASQRRRSSTDTQYF.